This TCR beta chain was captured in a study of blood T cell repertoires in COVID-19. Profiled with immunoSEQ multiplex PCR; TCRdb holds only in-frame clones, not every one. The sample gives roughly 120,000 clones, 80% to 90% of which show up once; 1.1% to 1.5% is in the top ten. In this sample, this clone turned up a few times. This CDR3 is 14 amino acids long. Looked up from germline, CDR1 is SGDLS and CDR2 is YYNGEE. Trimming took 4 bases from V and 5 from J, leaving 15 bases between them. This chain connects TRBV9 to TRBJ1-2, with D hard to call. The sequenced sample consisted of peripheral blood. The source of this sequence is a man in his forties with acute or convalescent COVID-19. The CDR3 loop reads CASSPSGSRYGYTF. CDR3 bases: TGTGCCAGCAGCCCATCGGGGTCAAGGTATGGCTACACCTTC.